This TCR beta chain was identified in a study of blood T cell repertoires in COVID-19. V lost 5 bases to trimming and J lost 2 bases; unmatched junction nucleotides: 4. The CDR3 is made up of 15 amino acids. Germline V gene data show CDR1 as SGHAT and CDR2 as FQNNGV. Generated by immunoSEQ multiplex PCR, the TCRdb table keeps only in-frame clones and is missing some. The data show about 230,000 clones, more than 65% seen once. The chain links TRBV11-2 to TRBJ1-5, with 9 bases aligning to TRBD1. The sequencing sample was made of peripheral blood. This TCR was sampled from a man aged 40-55 years who had recovered from COVID-19. DNA of the CDR3: TGTGCCAGCAGCGTCACAGGGGGCCGCAATCAGCCCCAGCATTTT. It specifies CASSVTGGRNQPQHF.